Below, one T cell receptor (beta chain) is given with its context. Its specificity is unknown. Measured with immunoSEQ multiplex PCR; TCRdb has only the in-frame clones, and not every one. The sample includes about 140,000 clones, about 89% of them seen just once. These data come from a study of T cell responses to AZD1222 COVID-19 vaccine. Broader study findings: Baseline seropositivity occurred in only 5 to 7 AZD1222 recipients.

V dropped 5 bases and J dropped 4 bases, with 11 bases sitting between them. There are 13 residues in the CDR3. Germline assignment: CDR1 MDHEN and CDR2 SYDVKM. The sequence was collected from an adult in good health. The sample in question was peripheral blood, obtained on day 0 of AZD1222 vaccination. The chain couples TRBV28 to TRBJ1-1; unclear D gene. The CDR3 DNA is TGTGCCAGCAGTCCCATGGTGCCCACTGAAGCTTTCTTT. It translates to CASSPMVPTEAFF.